In its sample, the clone carrying this TCR beta chain was seen many times. The source of the sample is a study of T cells in Graves' hyperthyroidism and ophthalmopathy. Study at large: Peripheral blood draws took place at initial diagnosis, ahead of any treatment.

Diagnosis rested on symptoms, serum thyroxine and TRAb, thyroid ultrasound, and orbital computed tomography. Germline values: CDR1 SGHTA, CDR2 FQGTGA. The V gene lost 5 bases and the J gene lost 10 bases, with 15 bases spanning the gap. This CDR3 spans 13 amino acids. Template material for amplifying TCR beta CDR3 regions consisted of RNA transcripts. An initial round of RT-PCR targeting the TCR CDR3 relied on the HTBI primer set. TCRdb passed the multiplex PCR reads through MiXCR, listing each CDR3 protein once. In the table there are under 250,000 distinct CDR3 sequences, approximately 16% of which are singletons.

Sequencing was performed on blood. This TCR was sampled from a woman in her 50s with Graves' hyperthyroidism. The genes are TRBV7-3 and TRBJ2-1, with D uncertain. The CDR3 here is CASSETRQGEQFF. In DNA, the CDR3 is TGTGCCAGCAGCGAGACTCGTCAAGGGGAGCAGTTCTTC.